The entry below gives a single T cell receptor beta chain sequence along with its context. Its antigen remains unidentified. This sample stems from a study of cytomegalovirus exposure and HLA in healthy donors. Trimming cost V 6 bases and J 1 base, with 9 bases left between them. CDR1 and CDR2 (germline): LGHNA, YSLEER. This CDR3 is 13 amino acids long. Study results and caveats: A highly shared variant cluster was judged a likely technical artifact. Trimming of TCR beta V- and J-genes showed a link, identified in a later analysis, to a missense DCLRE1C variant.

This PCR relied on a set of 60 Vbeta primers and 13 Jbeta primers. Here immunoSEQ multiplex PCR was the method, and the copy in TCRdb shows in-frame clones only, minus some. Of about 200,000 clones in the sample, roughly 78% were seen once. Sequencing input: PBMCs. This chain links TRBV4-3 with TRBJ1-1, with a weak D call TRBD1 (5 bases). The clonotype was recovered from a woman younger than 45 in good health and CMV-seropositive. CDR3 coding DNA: TGCGCCAGCAGGGGGACTGAGAACACTGAAGCTTTCTTT. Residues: CASRGTENTEAFF.